This entry lists 14 T cell receptor beta chains sequenced from one sample in a study of metastatic and nonmetastatic thyroid tumors. Patients underwent thyroid surgery, and none had received any treatment before it. MiXCR reprocessed the PCR reads for TCRdb. The table lists 25,000 or so clones, roughly 17% of them singletons. Material: blood. The receptors come from a female donor with papillary thyroid cancer or a benign thyroid nodule (not recorded which). Some clones in this sample may be carry-over from other donors' samples.

Ten or more counts support this clone. For the CDR3, the DNA is TGTGCCAGCAGCTTATTAGCAGGGGGAGGCTACACCTTC. Protein: CASSLLAGGGYTF. The chain carries TRBV7-9 and TRBJ1-2, with TRBD1 identical over 7 bases. The CDR3 runs to 13 residues. V trimming: 2 bases; J trimming: 8 bases; junction bases outside the gene matches: 5. Germline CDR1 and CDR2: SEHNR and FQNEAQ (reference sequence).

This clone has at least ten counts. Just one base apart from a much larger clone, this may be a read error. The chain couples TRBV2 to TRBJ1-4; D possibly corresponds to TRBD1 (6 bases). Germline values: CDR1 SNHLY, CDR2 FYNNEI. The CDR3 consists of 13 residues. As DNA, the CDR3 is TGTGCCAGCTACAGGGTGGCTAATGAAAAACTGCTTTTT. Protein sequence: CASYRVANEKLLF.

This clone was found many times. The J gene is TRBJ2-2, the V gene TRBV12-3 or TRBV12-4, with 10 bases matching TRBD1. Trimming removed 6 bases from V and 8 bases from J; junction bases left unmatched: 9. The length of the CDR3 is 15 residues. For the CDR3, the DNA is TGTGCCAGCAGCCGTGACAGGGGGCGGCGGGGGGAGCTGTTTTTT. This gives the protein CASSRDRGRRGELFF.

In its sample, this clone was seen once. The J gene is TRBJ1-2, the V gene TRBV9, with D perhaps TRBD1 (5 bases). V shed 3 bases and J shed 3 bases, with 12 bases lying between them. Germline V gene data show CDR1 as SGDLS and CDR2 as YYNGEE. The CDR3 is made up of 14 amino acids. The CDR3 nucleotides read TGTGCCAGCAGCGGAGGGGTCTTGGACTATGGCTACACCTTC. Its protein is CASSGGVLDYGYTF.

In its sample, this clone was seen many times. J is TRBJ2-5 and V is TRBV20-1, with D possibly called TRBD1 or TRBD2 (5 bases each). CDR3 length equals 14 residues. Trimming left V 2 bases short and J 0 bases short, with 10 bases between. Germline assignment: CDR1 DFQATT and CDR2 SNEGSKA (reference sequence). The CDR3 coding sequence is TGCAGTGCTAGACCAGCGGACAACCAAGAGACCCAGTACTTC. This codes for CSARPADNQETQYF.

The gene calls are TRBV30 and TRBJ1-1; D gene uncertain. Germline CDR1 reads GTSNPN; CDR2 reads SVGIG (reference sequence). Trimming removed 2 bases at V and 0 bases at J, with 10 bases between. There are 14 residues in the CDR3. CDR3 sequence: CAWSHGSMNTEAFF. DNA for the CDR3: TGTGCCTGGAGTCACGGATCCATGAACACTGAAGCTTTCTTT.

This rearrangement joins TRBV15 to TRBJ2-1, with 7 positions matching TRBD2. The V and J ends lost 4 bases and 7 bases, in that order; junction bases with no gene match: 7. The CDR3 runs to 14 residues. Looked up from germline, CDR1 is LNHNV and CDR2 is YYDKDF (reference sequence). The CDR3: CATSIYSAGNEQFF. For the CDR3, the DNA is TGTGCCACCAGCATATATTCAGCGGGGAATGAGCAGTTCTTC.

This clone has at least ten counts. This chain connects TRBV4-1 to TRBJ1-2; maybe TRBD1 (5 bases). V dropped 0 bases and J dropped 1 base, with 18 bases sitting between them. Germline lookup yields CDR1 MGHRA and CDR2 YSYEKL. The CDR3 runs to 18 residues. The CDR3 nucleotides read TGCGCCAGCAGCCAAGATTTTTCGGACCAGGGAAATAACTATGGCTACACCTTC. Its translation: CASSQDFSDQGNNYGYTF.

This clone appeared many times. The chain is built from TRBV10-3 and TRBJ2-6; TRBD1 is a possible D gene (5 bases). The CDR3 is 15 amino acids. The germline CDR1 and CDR2 sequences are ENHRY and SYGVKD. Trimming cost V 5 bases and J 4 bases, with 12 bases left between them. The CDR3 DNA follows: TGTGCCATCAGTCCACAGGTGGGGGGGGCCAACGTCCTGACTTTC. Its protein is CAISPQVGGANVLTF.

This clone appeared many times. The genes are TRBV9 and TRBJ2-1; 8 positions match TRBD1. Trimming at V came to 0 bases and at J to 13 bases, leaving 3 bases not matched to a gene. Germline CDR1 reads SGDLS; CDR2 reads YYNGEE. The CDR3 contains 12 residues. CDR3 loop: CASSVGTGLQFF. DNA for the CDR3: TGTGCCAGCAGCGTAGGGACAGGGCTACAGTTCTTC.

This clone was seen a single time. This rearrangement joins TRBV14 to TRBJ1-1; no definite D call. V was shortened by 3 bases and J by 0 bases, with 5 bases between the two germline ends. From germline, CDR1 is SGHDN and CDR2 FVKESK. The CDR3 is 13 amino acids. The CDR3 DNA follows: TGTGCCAGCAGCCACTCACTGAACACTGAAGCTTTCTTT. Its translation: CASSHSLNTEAFF.

This clone was recorded many times. The chain recombines TRBV15 with TRBJ2-1, with 10 bases identical to TRBD2. From germline, CDR1 is LNHNV and CDR2 YYDKDF (reference sequence). The CDR3 length is 18 residues. J lost 4 bases, V lost 4 bases, and 13 bases had no gene match. The CDR3 DNA reads as TGTGCCACCAGCATGAGAGGAGTAGCGGGAGGAGCGTACAATGAGCAGTTCTTC. It yields the protein CATSMRGVAGGAYNEQFF.

This clone was detected many times. The chain links TRBV4-2 to TRBJ2-1; no reliable D call. The germline V gene encodes CDR1 LGHNA and CDR2 YNFKEQ. V lost 0 bases and J 5 bases, leaving 5 bases between the germline ends. The CDR3 length is 13 residues. CDR3 nucleotides: TGTGCCAGCAGCCAAGAAAGGAACAATGAGCAGTTCTTC. This translates into CASSQERNNEQFF.

The sample holds many counts of this clone. This sequence joins TRBV29-1 and TRBJ2-2; D remains unclear. Between the trimmed V and J ends, which lost 4 bases and 1 base, there was a span of 13 bases. Germline CDR1 is SQVTM and CDR2 is ANQGSEA. The CDR3 is 15 residues long. CDR3 protein: CSVALLKRNTGELFF. The CDR3 nucleotides read TGCAGCGTTGCCCTCCTAAAGCGGAACACCGGGGAGCTGTTTTTT.